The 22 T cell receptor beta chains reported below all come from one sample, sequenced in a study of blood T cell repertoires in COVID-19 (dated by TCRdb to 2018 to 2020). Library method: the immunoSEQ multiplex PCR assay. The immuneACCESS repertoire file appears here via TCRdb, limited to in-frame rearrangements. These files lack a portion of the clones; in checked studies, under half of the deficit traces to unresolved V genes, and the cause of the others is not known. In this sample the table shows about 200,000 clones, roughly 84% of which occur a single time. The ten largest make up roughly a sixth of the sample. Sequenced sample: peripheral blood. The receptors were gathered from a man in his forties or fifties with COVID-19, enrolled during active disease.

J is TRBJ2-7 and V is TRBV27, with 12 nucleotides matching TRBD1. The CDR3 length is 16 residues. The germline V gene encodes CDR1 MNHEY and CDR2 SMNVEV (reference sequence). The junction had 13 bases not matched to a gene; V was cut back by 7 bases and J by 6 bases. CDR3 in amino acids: CASKIATGTGGAEQYF. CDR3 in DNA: TGTGCCAGCAAAATCGCGACCGGGACAGGGGGCGCCGAGCAGTACTTC.

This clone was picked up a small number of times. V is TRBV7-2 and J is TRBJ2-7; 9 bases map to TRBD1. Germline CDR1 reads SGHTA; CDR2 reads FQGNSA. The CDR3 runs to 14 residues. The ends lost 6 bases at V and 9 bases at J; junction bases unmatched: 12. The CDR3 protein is CASSYPGQGGGQYF. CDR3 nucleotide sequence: TGTGCCAGCAGTTATCCGGGACAGGGAGGCGGGCAGTACTTC.

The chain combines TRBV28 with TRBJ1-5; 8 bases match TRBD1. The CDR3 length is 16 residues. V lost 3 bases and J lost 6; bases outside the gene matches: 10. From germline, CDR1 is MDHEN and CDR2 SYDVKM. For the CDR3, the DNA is TGTGCCAGCAGTTTTTCCGCAGGGGGCTCGGGTCAGCCCCAGCATTTT. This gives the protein CASSFSAGGSGQPQHF.

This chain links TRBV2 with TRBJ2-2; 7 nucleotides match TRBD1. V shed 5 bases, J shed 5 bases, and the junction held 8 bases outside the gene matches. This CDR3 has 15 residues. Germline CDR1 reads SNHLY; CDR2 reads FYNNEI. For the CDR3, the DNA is TGTGCCAGCAGTCGCCGTACAGGGGAGACCGGGGAGCTGTTTTTT. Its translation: CASSRRTGETGELFF.

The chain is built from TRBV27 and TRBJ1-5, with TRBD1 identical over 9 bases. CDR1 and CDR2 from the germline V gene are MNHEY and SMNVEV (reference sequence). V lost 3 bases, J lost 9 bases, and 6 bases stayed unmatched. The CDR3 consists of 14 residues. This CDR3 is CASSFRDRAAPQHF. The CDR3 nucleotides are TGTGCCAGCAGTTTTAGGGACAGGGCGGCGCCCCAGCATTTT.

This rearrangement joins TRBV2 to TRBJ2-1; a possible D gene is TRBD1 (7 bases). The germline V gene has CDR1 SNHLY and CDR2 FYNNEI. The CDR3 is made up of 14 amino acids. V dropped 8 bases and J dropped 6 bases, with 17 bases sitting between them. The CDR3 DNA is TGTGCCAGCGATGACAGGGCGGGGTTCAATGAGCAGTTCTTC. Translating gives CASDDRAGFNEQFF.

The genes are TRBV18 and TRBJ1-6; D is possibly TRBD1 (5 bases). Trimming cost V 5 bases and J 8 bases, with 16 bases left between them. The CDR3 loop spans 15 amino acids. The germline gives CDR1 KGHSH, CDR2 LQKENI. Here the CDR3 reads CASSSGEGRYSPLHF. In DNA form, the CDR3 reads TGTGCCAGCTCATCGGGGGAAGGACGGTATTCACCCCTCCACTTT.

In DNA, the CDR3 is TGTGCCTGGACAACAGGGGGCCAAGAGACCCAGTACTTC. This codes for CAWTTGGQETQYF. This chain links TRBV30 with TRBJ2-5; 8 positions agree with TRBD1. This CDR3 region has 13 residues. Germline assignment: CDR1 GTSNPN and CDR2 SVGIG (reference sequence). J gave up 1 base and V 4 bases, and 2 bases lay outside the gene matches.

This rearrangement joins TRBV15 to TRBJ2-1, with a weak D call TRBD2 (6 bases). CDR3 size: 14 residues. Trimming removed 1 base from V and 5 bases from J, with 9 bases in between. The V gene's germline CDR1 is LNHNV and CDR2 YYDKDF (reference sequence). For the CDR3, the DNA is TGTGCCACCAGCAGAGGGCGGGACCACAATGAGCAGTTCTTC. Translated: CATSRGRDHNEQFF. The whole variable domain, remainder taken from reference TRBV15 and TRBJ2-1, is DAMVIQNPRYQVTQFGKPVTLSCSQTLNHNVMYWYQQKSSQAPKLLFHYYDKDFNNEADTPDNFQSRRPNTSFCFLDIRSPGLGDTAMYLCATSRGRDHNEQFFGPGTRLTVL.

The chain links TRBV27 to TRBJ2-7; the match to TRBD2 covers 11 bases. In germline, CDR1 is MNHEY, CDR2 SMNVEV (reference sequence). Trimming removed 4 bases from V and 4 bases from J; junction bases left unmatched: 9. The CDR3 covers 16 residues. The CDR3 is CASSSPGTSGKYEQYF. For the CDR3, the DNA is TGTGCCAGCAGTTCTCCCGGGACTAGCGGTAAATACGAGCAGTACTTC.

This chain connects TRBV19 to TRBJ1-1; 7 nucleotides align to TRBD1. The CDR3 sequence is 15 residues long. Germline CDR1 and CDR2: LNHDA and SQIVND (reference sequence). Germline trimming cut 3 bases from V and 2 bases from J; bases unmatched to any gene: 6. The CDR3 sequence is CASSIGDRPNTEAFF. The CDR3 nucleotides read TGTGCCAGTAGTATTGGGGACAGACCAAACACTGAAGCTTTCTTT.

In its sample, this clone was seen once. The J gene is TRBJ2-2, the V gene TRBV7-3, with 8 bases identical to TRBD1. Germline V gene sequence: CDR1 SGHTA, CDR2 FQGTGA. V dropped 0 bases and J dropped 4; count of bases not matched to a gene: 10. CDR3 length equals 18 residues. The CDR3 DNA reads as TGTGCCAGCAGCTTAACGGGGACAGGCAGGAGGGGCACCGGGGAGCTGTTTTTT. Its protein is CASSLTGTGRRGTGELFF.

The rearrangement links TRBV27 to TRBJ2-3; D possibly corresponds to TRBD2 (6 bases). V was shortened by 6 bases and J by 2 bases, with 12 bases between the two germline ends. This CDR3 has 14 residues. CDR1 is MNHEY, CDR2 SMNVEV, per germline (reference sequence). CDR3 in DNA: TGTGCCAGCAGGCCGACTAGGAACACAGATACGCAGTATTTT. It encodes CASRPTRNTDTQYF.

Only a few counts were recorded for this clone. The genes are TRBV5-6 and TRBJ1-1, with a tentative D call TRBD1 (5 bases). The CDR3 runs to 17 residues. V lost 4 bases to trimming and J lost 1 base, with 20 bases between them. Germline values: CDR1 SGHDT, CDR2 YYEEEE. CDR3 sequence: CASSPRVFDLRNTEAFF. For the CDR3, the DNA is TGTGCCAGCAGCCCCAGGGTGTTCGACCTTAGGAACACTGAAGCTTTCTTT.

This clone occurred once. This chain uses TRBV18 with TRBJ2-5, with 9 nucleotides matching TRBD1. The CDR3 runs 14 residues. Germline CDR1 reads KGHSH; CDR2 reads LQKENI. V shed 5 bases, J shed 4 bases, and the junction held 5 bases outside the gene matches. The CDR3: CASSSGQGPETQYF. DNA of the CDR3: TGTGCCAGCTCATCGGGACAGGGACCAGAGACCCAGTACTTC.

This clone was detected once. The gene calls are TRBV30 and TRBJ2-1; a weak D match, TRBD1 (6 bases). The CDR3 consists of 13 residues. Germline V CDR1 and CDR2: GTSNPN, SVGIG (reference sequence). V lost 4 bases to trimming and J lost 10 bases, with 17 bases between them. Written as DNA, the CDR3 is TGTGCCTGGACGGGACACCCTTTAGAGGAGCAGTTCTTC. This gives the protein CAWTGHPLEEQFF.

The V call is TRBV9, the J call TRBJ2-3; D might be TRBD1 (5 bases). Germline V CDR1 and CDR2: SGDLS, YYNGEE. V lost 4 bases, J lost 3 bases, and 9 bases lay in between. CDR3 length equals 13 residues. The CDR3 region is CASSTQGTDTQYF. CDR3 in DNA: TGTGCCAGCAGCACTCAGGGTACAGATACGCAGTATTTT. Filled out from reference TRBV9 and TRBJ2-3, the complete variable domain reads DSGVTQTPKHLITATGQRVTLRCSPRSGDLSVYWYQQSLDQGLQFLIQYYNGEERAKGNILERFSAQQFPDLHSELNLSSLELGDSALYFCASSTQGTDTQYFGPGTRLTVL.

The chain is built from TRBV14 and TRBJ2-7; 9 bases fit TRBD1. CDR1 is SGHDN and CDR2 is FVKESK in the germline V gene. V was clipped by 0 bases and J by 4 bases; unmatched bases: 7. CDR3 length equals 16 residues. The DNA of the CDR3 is TGTGCCAGCAGCCAAGATCGGACAGGGGCTCCTTACGAGCAGTACTTC. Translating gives CASSQDRTGAPYEQYF.

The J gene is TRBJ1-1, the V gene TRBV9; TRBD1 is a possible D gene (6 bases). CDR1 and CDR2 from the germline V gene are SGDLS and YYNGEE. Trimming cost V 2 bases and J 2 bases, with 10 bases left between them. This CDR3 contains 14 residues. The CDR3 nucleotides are TGTGCCAGCAGCGTGGACAGTAGAAACACTGAAGCTTTCTTT. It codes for CASSVDSRNTEAFF.

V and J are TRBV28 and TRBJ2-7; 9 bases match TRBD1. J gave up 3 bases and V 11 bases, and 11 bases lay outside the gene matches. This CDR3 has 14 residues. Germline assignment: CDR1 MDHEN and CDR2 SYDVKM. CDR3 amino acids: CAYSPQGQGYEQYF. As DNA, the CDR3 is TGTGCCTATAGCCCGCAGGGACAGGGCTACGAGCAGTACTTC.

CDR3 nucleotides: TGTGCCAGCTCACCACCCTACTCCATTCGACAGGCTAGACTGGCCAACGTCCTGACTTTC. This translates into CASSPPYSIRQARLANVLTF. This chain uses TRBV18 with TRBJ2-6; D is perhaps TRBD1 (6 bases). Trimming left V 0 bases short and J 6 bases short, with 24 bases between. The CDR3 loop spans 20 amino acids. CDR1 and CDR2 (germline): KGHSH, LQKENI.

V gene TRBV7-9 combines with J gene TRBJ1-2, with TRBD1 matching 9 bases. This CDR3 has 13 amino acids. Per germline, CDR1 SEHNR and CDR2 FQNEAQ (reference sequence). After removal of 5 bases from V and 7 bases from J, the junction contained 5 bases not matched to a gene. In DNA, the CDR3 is TGTGCCAGCAGCGGGACAGGGAGGGGTGGCTACACCTTC. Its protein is CASSGTGRGGYTF.